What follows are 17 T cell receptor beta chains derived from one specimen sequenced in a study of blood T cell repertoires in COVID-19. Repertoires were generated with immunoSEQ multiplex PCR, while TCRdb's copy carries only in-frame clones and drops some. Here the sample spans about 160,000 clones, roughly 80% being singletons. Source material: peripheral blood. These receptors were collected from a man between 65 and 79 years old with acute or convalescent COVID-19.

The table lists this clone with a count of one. As DNA, the CDR3 is TGTGCCAGCAGCTTTCTCTCAGGGAACACTGAAGCTTTCTTT. Amino acids: CASSFLSGNTEAFF. The chain links TRBV7-2 to TRBJ1-1, with unresolved D. The CDR3 contains 14 residues. The germline V gene has CDR1 SGHTA and CDR2 FQGNSA. V lost 3 bases and J lost 1, with 9 bases in between.

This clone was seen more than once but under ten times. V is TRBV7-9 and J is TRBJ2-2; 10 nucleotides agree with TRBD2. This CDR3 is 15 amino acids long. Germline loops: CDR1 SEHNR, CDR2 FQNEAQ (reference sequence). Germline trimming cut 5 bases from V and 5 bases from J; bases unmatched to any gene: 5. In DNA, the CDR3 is TGTGCCAGCAGCAAGAGCGGGAGGGGAACCGGGGAGCTGTTTTTT. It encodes CASSKSGRGTGELFF.

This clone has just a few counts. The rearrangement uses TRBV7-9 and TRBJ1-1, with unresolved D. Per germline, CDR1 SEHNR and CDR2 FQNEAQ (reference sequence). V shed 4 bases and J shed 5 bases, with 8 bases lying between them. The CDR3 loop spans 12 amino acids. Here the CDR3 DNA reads TGTGCCAGCAGCTGGGGAGATACTGAAGCTTTCTTT. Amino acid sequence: CASSWGDTEAFF.

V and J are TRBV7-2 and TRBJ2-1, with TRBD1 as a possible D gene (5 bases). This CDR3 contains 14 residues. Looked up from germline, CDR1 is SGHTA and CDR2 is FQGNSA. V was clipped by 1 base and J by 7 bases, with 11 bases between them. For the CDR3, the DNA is TGTGCCAGCAGCTTAGGACAGAGTTCGAATGAGCAGTTCTTC. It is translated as CASSLGQSSNEQFF.

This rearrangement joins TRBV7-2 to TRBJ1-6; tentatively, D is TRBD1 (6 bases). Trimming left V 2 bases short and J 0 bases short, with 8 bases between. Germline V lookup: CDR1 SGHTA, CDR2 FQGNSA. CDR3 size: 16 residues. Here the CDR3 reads CASSLQGYSYNSPLHF. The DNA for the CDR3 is TGTGCCAGCAGCTTACAGGGGTACTCCTATAATTCACCCCTCCACTTT.

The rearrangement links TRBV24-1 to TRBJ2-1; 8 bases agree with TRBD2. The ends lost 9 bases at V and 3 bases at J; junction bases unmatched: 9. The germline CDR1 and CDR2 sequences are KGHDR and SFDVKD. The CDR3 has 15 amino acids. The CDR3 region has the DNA TGTGCCACCCTGCCCGCGGGGGGAGGCTACAATGAGCAGTTCTTC. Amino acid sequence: CATLPAGGGYNEQFF.

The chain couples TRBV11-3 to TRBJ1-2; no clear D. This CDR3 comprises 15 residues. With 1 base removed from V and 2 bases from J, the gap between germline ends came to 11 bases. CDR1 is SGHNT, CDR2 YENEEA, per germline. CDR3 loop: CASSLGQTYNYGYTF. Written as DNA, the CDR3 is TGTGCCAGCAGCTTAGGACAAACCTACAACTATGGCTACACCTTC.

CDR3 nucleotide sequence: TGTGCCAGCAGTTTGCGGGGTACAAATCAGCCCCAGCATTTT. Amino acids: CASSLRGTNQPQHF. The chain has TRBV27 and TRBJ1-5; D remains ambiguous. V was clipped by 3 bases and J by 4 bases, with 10 bases between them. The CDR3 runs to 14 residues. The germline V gene encodes CDR1 MNHEY and CDR2 SMNVEV (reference sequence).

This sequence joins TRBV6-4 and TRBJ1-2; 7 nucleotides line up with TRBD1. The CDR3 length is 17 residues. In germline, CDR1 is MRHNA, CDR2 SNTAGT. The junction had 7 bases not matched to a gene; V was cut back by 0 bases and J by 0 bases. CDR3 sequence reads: CASSDSSAGGSNYGYTF. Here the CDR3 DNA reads TGTGCCAGCAGTGACTCTTCGGCAGGGGGGTCTAACTATGGCTACACCTTC.

CDR3 bases: TGTGCCAGTAGCAACCGGGACTTCAGCACAGATACGCAGTATTTT. Protein sequence: CASSNRDFSTDTQYF. This chain joins TRBV19 and TRBJ2-3; D perhaps matches TRBD2 (6 bases). Germline V gene data show CDR1 as LNHDA and CDR2 as SQIVND (reference sequence). CDR3 length equals 15 residues. V lost 6 bases to trimming and J lost 0 bases, with 13 bases between them.

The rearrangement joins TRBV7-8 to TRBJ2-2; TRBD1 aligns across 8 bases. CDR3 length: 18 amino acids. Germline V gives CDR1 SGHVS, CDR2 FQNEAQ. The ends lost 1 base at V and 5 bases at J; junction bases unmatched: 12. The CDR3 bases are TGTGCCAGCAGCTTAGTACTGGGACAGGCTTTTATTACCGGGGAGCTGTTTTTT. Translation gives CASSLVLGQAFITGELFF.

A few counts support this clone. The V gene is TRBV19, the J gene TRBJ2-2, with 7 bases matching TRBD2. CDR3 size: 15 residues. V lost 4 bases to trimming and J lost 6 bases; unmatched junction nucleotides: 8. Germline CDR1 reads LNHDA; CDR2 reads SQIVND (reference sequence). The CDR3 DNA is TGTGCCAGTAGTAAGTCTAGCGGAGCCGCCGGGGAGCTGTTTTTT. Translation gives CASSKSSGAAGELFF.

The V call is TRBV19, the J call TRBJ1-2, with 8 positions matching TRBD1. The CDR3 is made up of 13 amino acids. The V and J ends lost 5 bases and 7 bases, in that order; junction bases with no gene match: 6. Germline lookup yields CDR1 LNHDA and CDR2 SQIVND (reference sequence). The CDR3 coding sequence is TGTGCCAGTAGTCCCAGGGGGCGACGTGGCTACACCTTC. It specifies CASSPRGRRGYTF.

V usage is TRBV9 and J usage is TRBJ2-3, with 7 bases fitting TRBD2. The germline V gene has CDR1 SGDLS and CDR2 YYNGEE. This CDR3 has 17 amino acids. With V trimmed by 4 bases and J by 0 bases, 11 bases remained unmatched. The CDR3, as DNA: TGTGCCAGCAGCCTAGAGATGGGGCGGGGGAGCACAGATACGCAGTATTTT. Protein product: CASSLEMGRGSTDTQYF.

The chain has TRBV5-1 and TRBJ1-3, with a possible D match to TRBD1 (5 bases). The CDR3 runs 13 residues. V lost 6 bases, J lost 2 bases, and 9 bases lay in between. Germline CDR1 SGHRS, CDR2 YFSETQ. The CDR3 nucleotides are TGCGCCAGCAACGACAGCCCTGGAAACACCATATATTTT. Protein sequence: CASNDSPGNTIYF.

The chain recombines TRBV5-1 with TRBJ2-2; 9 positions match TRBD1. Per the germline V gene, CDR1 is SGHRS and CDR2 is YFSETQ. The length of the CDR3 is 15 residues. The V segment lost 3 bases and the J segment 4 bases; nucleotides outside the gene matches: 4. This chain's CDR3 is CASSSSTGGTGELFF. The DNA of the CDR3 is TGCGCCAGCAGCTCTTCGACAGGGGGCACCGGGGAGCTGTTTTTT. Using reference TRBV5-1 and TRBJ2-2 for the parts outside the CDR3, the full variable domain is KAGVTQTPRYLIKTRGQQVTLSCSPISGHRSVSWYQQTPGQGLQFLFEYFSETQRNKGNFPGRFSGRQFSNSRSEMNVSTLELGDSALYLCASSSSTGGTGELFFGEGSRLTVL.

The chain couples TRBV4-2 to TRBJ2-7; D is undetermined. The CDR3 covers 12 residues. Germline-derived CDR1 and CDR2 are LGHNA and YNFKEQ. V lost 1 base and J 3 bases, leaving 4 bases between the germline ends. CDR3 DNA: TGTGCCAGCAGCCAAGCCAGCTACGAGCAGTACTTC. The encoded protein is CASSQASYEQYF.